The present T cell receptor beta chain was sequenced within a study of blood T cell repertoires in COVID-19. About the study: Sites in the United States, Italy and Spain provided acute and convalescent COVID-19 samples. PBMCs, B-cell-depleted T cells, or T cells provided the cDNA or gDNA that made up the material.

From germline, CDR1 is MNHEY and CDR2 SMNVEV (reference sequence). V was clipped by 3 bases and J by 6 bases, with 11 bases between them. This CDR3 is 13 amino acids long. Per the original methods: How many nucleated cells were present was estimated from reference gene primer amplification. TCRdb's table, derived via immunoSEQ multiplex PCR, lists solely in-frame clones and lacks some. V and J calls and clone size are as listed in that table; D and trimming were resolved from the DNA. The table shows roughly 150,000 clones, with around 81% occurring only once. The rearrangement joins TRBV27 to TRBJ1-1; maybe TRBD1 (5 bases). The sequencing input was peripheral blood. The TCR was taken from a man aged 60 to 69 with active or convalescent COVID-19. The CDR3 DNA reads TGTGCCAGCAGTTTCGGCAGGGAAGCTGAAGCTTTCTTT. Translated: CASSFGREAEAFF.